This T cell receptor beta chain was profiled in a study of cytomegalovirus exposure and HLA in healthy donors. Study as a whole: The Caucasian-associated ancestry cluster held 65% to 90% of a few hundred genotyped donors. Whole-study results and caveats: Accurate prediction of HLA-A and HLA-B alleles (for most subjects) was reportedly achieved from TCR beta sequences.

PCR primers comprised 60 Vbeta and 13 Jbeta primers. Sequenced by immunoSEQ multiplex PCR; TCRdb stores in-frame clones only, minus some. The repertoire holds about 150,000 clones, with 75% to 85% as singletons. Regarding this clone: The antigen is undetermined.

The source material was PBMCs. The TCR originated in a man between 50 and 59 years old in good health and CMV-seropositive.

CDR3 region: CASSLGGQGGSEQYF. Written as DNA, the CDR3 is TGTGCCAGCAGCTTGGGGGGACAGGGGGGTTCCGAGCAGTACTTC. The chain couples TRBV5-4 to TRBJ2-7, with TRBD1 identical over 11 bases. The CDR3 has 15 residues. Germline V gene sequence: CDR1 SGHNT, CDR2 YYREEE (reference sequence). The V gene end was trimmed by 0 bases and the J gene end by 6 bases; junction bases not matched to a gene: 5.